This T cell receptor beta chain was captured in a study of T cells after yellow fever vaccination. TCRdb fed the 5' RACE reads into MiXCR, producing one record per CDR3 protein. The sample lists approximately 150,000 distinct CDR3 sequences, 7.7% occurring once. This CDR3 comprises 18 residues. Trimming pared 0 bases from V and 0 bases from J, leaving 18 bases between. Germline lookup yields CDR1 DFQATT and CDR2 SNEGSKA (reference sequence). The clonotype originates from a man aged 25-45 years who received the YFV17D yellow fever vaccine. The sample consisted of CD4+ T cells sorted from PBMCs, taken 5 days after the yellow fever booster vaccination. This chain uses TRBV20-1 with TRBJ2-1, with D maybe TRBD2 (7 bases). In nucleotides, the CDR3 is TGCAGTGCTAGAGATTCCGGGGGGCGGAGCAGCTCCTACAATGAGCAGTTCTTC. Amino acids: CSARDSGGRSSSYNEQFF.